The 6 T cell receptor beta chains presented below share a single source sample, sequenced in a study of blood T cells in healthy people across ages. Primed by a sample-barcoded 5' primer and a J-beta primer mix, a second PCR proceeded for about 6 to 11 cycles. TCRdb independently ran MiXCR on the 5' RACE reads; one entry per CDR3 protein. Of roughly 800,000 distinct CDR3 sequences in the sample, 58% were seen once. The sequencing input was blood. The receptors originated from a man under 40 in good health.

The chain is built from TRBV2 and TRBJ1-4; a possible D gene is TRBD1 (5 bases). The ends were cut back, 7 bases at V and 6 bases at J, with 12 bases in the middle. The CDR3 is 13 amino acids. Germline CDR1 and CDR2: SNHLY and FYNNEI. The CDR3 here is CASKVGTYEKLFF. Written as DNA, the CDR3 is TGTGCCAGCAAGGTGGGGACGTATGAAAAACTGTTTTTT.

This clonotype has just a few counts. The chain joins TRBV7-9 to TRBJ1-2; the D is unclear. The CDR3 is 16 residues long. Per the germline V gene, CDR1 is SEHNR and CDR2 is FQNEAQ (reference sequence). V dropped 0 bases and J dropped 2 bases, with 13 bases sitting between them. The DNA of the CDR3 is TGTGCCAGCAGCTTAGCCGGAGCATATCTGAACTATGGCTACACCTTC. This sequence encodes CASSLAGAYLNYGYTF.

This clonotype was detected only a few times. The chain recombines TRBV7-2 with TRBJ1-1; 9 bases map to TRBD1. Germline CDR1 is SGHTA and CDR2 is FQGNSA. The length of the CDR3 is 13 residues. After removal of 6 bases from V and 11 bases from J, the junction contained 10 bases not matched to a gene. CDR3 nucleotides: TGTGCCAGCAGGGAAACAGACAGGGGGTTCGCTTTCTTT. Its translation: CASRETDRGFAFF.

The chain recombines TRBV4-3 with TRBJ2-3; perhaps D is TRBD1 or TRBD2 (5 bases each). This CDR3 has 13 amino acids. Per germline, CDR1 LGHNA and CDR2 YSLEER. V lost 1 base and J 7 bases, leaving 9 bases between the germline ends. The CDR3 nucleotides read TGCGCCAGCAGCCAAGGGGACCTAAATACGCAGTATTTT. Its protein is CASSQGDLNTQYF.

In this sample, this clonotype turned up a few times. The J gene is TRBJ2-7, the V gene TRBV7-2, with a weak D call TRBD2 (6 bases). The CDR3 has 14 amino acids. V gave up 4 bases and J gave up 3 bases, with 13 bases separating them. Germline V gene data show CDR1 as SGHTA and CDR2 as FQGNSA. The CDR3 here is CASSSTHGGYEQYF. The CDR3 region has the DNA TGTGCCAGCAGCTCCACCCACGGGGGCTACGAGCAGTACTTC.

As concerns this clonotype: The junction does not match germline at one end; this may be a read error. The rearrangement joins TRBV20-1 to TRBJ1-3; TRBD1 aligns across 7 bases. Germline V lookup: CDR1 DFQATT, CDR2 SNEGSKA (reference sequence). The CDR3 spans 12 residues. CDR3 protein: CIARGGGNTIYF. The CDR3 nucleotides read TGCATTGCTAGAGGGGGCGGAAACACCATATATTTT.